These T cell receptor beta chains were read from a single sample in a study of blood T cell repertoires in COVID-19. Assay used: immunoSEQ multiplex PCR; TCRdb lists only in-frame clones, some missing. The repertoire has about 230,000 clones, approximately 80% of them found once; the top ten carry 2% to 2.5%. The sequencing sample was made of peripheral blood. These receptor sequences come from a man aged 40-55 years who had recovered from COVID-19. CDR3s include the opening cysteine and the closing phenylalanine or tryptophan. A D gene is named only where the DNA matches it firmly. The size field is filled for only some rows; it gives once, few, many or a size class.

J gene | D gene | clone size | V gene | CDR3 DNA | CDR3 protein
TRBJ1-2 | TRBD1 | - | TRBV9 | TGTGCCAGCAGCGATCCACAGGGGGTCTATGGCTACACCTTC | CASSDPQGVYGYTF
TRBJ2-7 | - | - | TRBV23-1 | TGCGCCAGCAGTCAATCGGAACAGCCTTACGAGCAGTACTTC | CASSQSEQPYEQYF
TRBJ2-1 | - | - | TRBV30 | TGTGCCTTCCTCCGAACTAGCTCGGAGCAGTTCTTC | CAFLRTSSEQFF
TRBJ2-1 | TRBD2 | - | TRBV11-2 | TGTGCCAGCAGCTTACTAGCGGGGGGGCGTTTGGCAAATGAGCAGTTCTTC | CASSLLAGGRLANEQFF
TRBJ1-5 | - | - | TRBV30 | TGTGCCTGGAGTGGCAGCGTAGGTCGGCCCCAGCATTTT | CAWSGSVGRPQHF
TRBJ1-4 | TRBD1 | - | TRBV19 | TGTGCCAGTAGTTCCCGAGGGACAGGGGTCGAAAAACTGTTTTTT | CASSSRGTGVEKLFF
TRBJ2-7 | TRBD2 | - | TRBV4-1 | TGCGCCAGCAGCCCGTCCTTTGAAGCGGGAGGCGGGTACGAGCAGTACTTC | CASSPSFEAGGGYEQYF
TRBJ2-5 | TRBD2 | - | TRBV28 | TGTGCCAGCAGCTCGGGGGGGCAAAAGACCCAGTACTTC | CASSSGGQKTQYF
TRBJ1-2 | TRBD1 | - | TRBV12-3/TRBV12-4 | TGTGCCAGCAGTTATAACAGGGGTAATGGCTACACCTTC | CASSYNRGNGYTF
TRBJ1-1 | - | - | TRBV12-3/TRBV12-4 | TGTGCCAGCACTGTCCTTCTGAACACTGAAGCTTTCTTT | CASTVLLNTEAFF
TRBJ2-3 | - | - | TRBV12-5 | TGTGCTAGTGGTTTAGATTCGAGAGATACGCAGTATTTT | CASGLDSRDTQYF
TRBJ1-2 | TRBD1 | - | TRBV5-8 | TGTGCCAGCAGCTTGAACCGCAGGGGGTACACCTTC | CASSLNRRGYTF
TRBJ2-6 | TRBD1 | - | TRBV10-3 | TGTGCCATCAGGGACCCTACAGGGGATCTCTCTGGGGCCAACGTCCTGACTTTC | CAIRDPTGDLSGANVLTF
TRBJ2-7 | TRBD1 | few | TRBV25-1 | TGTGCCAGCAGTGCCCTGGGACAGGATGACGAGCAGTACTTC | CASSALGQDDEQYF
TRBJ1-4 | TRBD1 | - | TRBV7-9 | TGTGCCAGCAGCTTTACCGGGACAGGGGGTGAAAAACTGTTTTTT | CASSFTGTGGEKLFF
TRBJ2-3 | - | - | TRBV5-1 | TGCGCCAGCAGCTTGGTTGGACTAGAGGGGGCAGATACGCAGTATTTT | CASSLVGLEGADTQYF
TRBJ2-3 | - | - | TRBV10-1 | TGCGCCAGCAGTCAGGGCATAGCTGATACGCAGTATTTT | CASSQGIADTQYF
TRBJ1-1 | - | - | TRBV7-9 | TGTGCCAGCAGCCTCGACAGGAACACTGAAGCTTTCTTT | CASSLDRNTEAFF
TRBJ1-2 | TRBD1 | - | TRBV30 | TGTGCCGGGCCAGGGGGCGACGGTGGCTACACCTTC | CAGPGGDGGYTF
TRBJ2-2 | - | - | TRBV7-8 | TGTGCCAATCAGGTCCGGGGAACCGGGGAGCTGTTTTTT | CANQVRGTGELFF
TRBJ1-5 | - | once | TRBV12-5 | TGTGCTAGTGCCCGGGGGGAGAGGGAGCCCCAGCATTTT | CASARGEREPQHF
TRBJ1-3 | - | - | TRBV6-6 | TGTGCCAGCAGTTACTCGACCAGGGTTGGAAACACCATATATTTT | CASSYSTRVGNTIYF
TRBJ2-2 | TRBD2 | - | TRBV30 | TGTGCCTGGGCGGGACTAGCGGGGGACCTACTGAACACCGGGGAGCTGTTTTTT | CAWAGLAGDLLNTGELFF
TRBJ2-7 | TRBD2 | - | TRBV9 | TGTGCCAGCAGCGTAGGGGGGGGTCCAGGATCCTACGAGCAGTACTTC | CASSVGGGPGSYEQYF
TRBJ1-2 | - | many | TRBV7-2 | TGTGCCAGCAGCTCCACAGGGTTGGCCTATGGCTACACCTTC | CASSSTGLAYGYTF
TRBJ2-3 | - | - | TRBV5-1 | TGCGCCAGCAGCCGCGGGTCGGGCACAGATACGCAGTATTTT | CASSRGSGTDTQYF
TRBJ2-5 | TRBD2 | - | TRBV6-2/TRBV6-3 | TGTGCCAGCAGTCGTAGGTCTAGCGGGGGGCAAGAGACCCAGTACTTC | CASSRRSSGGQETQYF
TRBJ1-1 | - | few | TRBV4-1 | TGCGCCAGCAGCCAAGATAGGGCGGGGGTGGCCACTGAAGCTTTCTTT | CASSQDRAGVATEAFF
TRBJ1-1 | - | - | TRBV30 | TGTGCCTGGCACACGAAGAGGGTGAACACTGAAGCTTTCTTT | CAWHTKRVNTEAFF
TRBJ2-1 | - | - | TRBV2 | TGTGCCAGCAGCGAGTTGGGGGGTGGTACTAATGAGCAGTTCTTC | CASSELGGGTNEQFF
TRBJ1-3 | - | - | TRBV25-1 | TGTGCCAGCAGTCTACGCAACACCATATATTTT | CASSLRNTIYF
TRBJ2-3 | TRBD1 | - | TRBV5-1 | TGCGCCAGCAGCTACTGGACAGGGGGAACAGATACGCAGTATTTT | CASSYWTGGTDTQYF
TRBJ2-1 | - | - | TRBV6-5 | TGTGCCAGCAGCCCCCTAGAGCCTGAGCAGTTCTTC | CASSPLEPEQFF
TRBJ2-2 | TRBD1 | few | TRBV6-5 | TGTGCCAGCAGCTTCAGGGGGCTACGAACCGGGGAGCTGTTTTTT | CASSFRGLRTGELFF
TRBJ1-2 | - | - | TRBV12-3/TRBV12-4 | TGTGCCAGCAGCTCGTCGGTAAACTATGGCTACACCTTC | CASSSSVNYGYTF
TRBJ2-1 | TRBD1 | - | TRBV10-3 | TGTGCCATCAGTGAGTCACACGGACAGGGTTGGTTCTTC | CAISESHGQGWFF
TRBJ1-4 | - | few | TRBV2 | TGTGCCAGCAGCTATGAGAATGAGAAACTGTTTTTT | CASSYENEKLFF
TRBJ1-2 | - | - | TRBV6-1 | TGTGCCAGCAGTGATCGTCAGACATCATCCATCTATGGCTACACCTTC | CASSDRQTSSIYGYTF
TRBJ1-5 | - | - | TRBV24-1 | TGTGCCATGAATGACAGTCGAGATCAGCCCCAGCATTTT | CAMNDSRDQPQHF
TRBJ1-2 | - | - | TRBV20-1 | TGCAGTGCTCAGGGCGACTATGGCTACACCTTC | CSAQGDYGYTF
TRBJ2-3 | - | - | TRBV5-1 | TGCGCCAGCAGCTTGCAGGGCGGGGAATGGACAGATACGCAGTATTTT | CASSLQGGEWTDTQYF
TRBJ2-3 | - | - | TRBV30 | TGTGCCTGCCACAAGGCGGGACGGCGTGGCGATACGCAGTATTTT | CACHKAGRRGDTQYF
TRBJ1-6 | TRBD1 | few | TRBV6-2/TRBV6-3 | TGTGCCAGCAGCAGGGGGCGAGATTCACCCCTCCACTTT | CASSRGRDSPLHF
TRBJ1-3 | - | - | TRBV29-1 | TGCAGCGTTGATAGGGGGTCTGGAAACACCATATATTTT | CSVDRGSGNTIYF
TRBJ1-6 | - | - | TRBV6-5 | TGTGCCAGCAGTCGAGCGGAGTATAATTCACCCCTCCACTTT | CASSRAEYNSPLHF
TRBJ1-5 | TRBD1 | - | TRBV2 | TGTGCCAGCATCGAGGACAGGGATCAGCCCCAGCATTTT | CASIEDRDQPQHF